This T cell receptor beta chain was sequenced during a study of cytomegalovirus exposure and HLA in healthy donors. Whole-study context: Early release data held roughly 90 million unique TCRs from HLA-typed donors. The Caucasian-associated ancestry cluster contained 81% of the 300 to 450 genotyped donors. General study points: In a later analysis, TCR beta V- and J-gene trimming was associated with a missense DCLRE1C variant.

The study ran its PCR with 60 Vbeta and 13 Jbeta primers. The protocol was immunoSEQ multiplex PCR, while the TCRdb copy is restricted to in-frame clones and leaves out a portion. This sample contains 74,000 or so clones. Regarding this clone: The target antigen is unknown.

This CDR3 spans 15 amino acids. Trimming removed 4 bases from V and 1 base from J, with 9 bases in between. Germline V gene data show CDR1 as SGHRS and CDR2 as YFSETQ. The receptor comes from a woman aged 55-70 years in good health and CMV-seronegative. Input material: PBMCs. The rearrangement joins TRBV5-1 to TRBJ2-6; TRBD1 is a possible D gene (6 bases). The CDR3 reads CASSVQGSGANVLTF. The CDR3 nucleotides read TGCGCCAGCAGCGTACAGGGTTCTGGGGCCAACGTCCTGACTTTC.